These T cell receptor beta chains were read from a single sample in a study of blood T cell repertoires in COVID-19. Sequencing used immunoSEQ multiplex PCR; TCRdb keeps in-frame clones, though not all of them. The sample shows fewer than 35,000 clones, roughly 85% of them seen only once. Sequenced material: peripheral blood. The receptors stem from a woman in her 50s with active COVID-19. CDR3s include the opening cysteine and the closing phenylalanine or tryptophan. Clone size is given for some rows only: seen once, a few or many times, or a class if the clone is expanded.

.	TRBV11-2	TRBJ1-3	CASSPEGRSGNTIYF
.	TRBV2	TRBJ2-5	CASTEGQGDWETQYF
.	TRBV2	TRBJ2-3	CASSLGLNADTQYF
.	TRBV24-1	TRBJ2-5	CATSDLYIETQYF
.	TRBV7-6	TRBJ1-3	CASSPRTGGNTIYF
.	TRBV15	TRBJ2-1	CATRGTSGRGYNEQFF
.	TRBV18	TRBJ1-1	CASSPSGGDTEAFF
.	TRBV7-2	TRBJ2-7	CASSFYQGAPEQYF
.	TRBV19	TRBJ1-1	CASSAQGMSEAFF
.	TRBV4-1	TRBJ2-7	CASSQGASGRSDEQYF
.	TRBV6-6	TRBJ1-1	CASTSVEGITEAFF
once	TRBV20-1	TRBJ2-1	CSAFPGTGKFF
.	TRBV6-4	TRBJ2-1	CANKRQGLTYNEQFF
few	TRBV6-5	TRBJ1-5	CGNMGGPKWRQPQHF
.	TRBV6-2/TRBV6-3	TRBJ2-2	CASSATGQATGELFF
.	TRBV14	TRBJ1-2	CASSQGSGLRYGYTF
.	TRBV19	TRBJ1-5	CASSSRDRSQPQHF
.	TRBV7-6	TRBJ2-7	CASSLRGGDSYEQYF
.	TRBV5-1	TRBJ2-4	CASSSGLAGGPGKNIQYF
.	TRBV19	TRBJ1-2	CASSINRDLGYTF
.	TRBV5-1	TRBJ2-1	CASSLYQSYNEQFF
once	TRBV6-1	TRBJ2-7	CASSDWLAGLRDEQYF
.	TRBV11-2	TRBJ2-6	CASNSHPSSGANVLTF
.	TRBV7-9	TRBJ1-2	CASTETGNYGYTF
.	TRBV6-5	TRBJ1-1	CASRTTGGSTEAFF
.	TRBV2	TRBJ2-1	CASAKESYNEQFF
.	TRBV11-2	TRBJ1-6	CASSLDFRGLNSPLHF
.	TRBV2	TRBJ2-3	CASRVLARVSTDTQYF
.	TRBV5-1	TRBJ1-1	CASSLGAMNTEAFF
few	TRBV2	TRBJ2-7	CASSGGHGLNEQYF
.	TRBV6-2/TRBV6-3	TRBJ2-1	CASSYSGYNFYNEQFF